These 17 T cell receptor beta chains share one sample of origin, sequenced in a study of siplizumab effects on memory and regulatory T cells. The protocol was immunoSEQ multiplex PCR, while the TCRdb copy is restricted to in-frame clones and leaves out a portion. The repertoire includes approximately 100,000 clones, about 91% of them detected once, and just over 2.5% sits in the top ten. Specimen: CD4+ T cells sorted from blood. These receptors came from a human donor in good health. Some clones in this sample may be carry-over from other donors' samples.

This rearrangement joins TRBV5-5 to TRBJ2-5; no clear D gene. Germline CDR1 SGHKS, CDR2 YYEKEE (reference sequence). The CDR3 spans 13 residues. Trimming removed 4 bases from V and 0 bases from J, with 7 bases in between. The CDR3 loop is CASSLLDQETQYF. CDR3 coding DNA: TGTGCCAGCAGCCTACTCGACCAAGAGACCCAGTACTTC.

This sequence joins TRBV6-1 and TRBJ2-5; TRBD1 aligns across 7 bases. Germline assignment: CDR1 MNHNS and CDR2 SASEGT. CDR3 length: 13 residues. Germline trimming cut 5 bases from V and 5 bases from J; bases unmatched to any gene: 5. Here the CDR3 reads CASSTTGLETQYF. The CDR3 DNA reads TGTGCCAGCAGTACGACAGGGTTGGAGACCCAGTACTTC.

This chain links TRBV18 with TRBJ2-7, with 7 bases identical to TRBD2. From germline, CDR1 is KGHSH and CDR2 LQKENI. J was trimmed by 9 bases and V by 5 bases; bases with no gene match: 16. The CDR3 is 15 residues long. CDR3 DNA: TGTGCCAGCTCAGAATCGAGCGGGGTCCCGGAAGGGCAGTACTTC. Residues: CASSESSGVPEGQYF. Supplemented by reference TRBV18 and TRBJ2-7, the full variable domain reads NAGVMQNPRHLVRRRGQEARLRCSPMKGHSHVYWYRQLPEEGLKFMVYLQKENIIDESGMPKERFSAEFPKEGPSILRIQQVVRGDSAAYFCASSESSGVPEGQYFGPGTRLTVT.

This clone was detected once. The genes are TRBV18 and TRBJ2-3; perhaps TRBD1 as D (6 bases). The V and J ends lost 4 bases and 6 bases respectively, with 11 bases between them. Germline lookup yields CDR1 KGHSH and CDR2 LQKENI. The CDR3 spans 13 residues. CDR3 residues: CASSLSGADTQYF. DNA for the CDR3: TGTGCCAGCTCACTATCAGGGGCGGATACGCAGTATTTT.

The rearrangement joins TRBV6-1 to TRBJ2-4, with 8 bases identical to TRBD1. The CDR3 contains 15 residues. V lost 4 bases to trimming and J lost 2 bases; unmatched junction nucleotides: 4. Germline V CDR1 and CDR2: MNHNS, SASEGT. The CDR3 reads CASSGDRTSKNIQYF. CDR3 coding DNA: TGTGCCAGCAGTGGGGACAGGACGTCCAAAAACATTCAGTACTTC.

The chain employs TRBV6-5 and TRBJ2-7; a weak D match, TRBD1 (6 bases). Germline CDR1 is MNHEY and CDR2 is SVGAGI. The V end lost 0 bases, the J end lost 2 bases, and 14 bases lay between the germline ends. The CDR3 consists of 16 residues. The CDR3 nucleotides read TGTGCCAGCAGTTACTCCGGAACAGGGAATACCTACGAGCAGTACTTC. Its translation is CASSYSGTGNTYEQYF.

The gene calls are TRBV19 and TRBJ2-3; 9 nucleotides agree with TRBD2. Trimming took 7 bases from V and 3 from J; bases not matched to a gene: 8. There are 15 residues in the CDR3. The germline V gene encodes CDR1 LNHDA and CDR2 SQIVND (reference sequence). The CDR3 reads CASMVRTSETDTQYF. In DNA, the CDR3 is TGTGCCAGTATGGTGCGGACTAGCGAGACAGATACGCAGTATTTT.

This chain connects TRBV28 to TRBJ2-1; 9 bases line up with TRBD2. The germline V gene encodes CDR1 MDHEN and CDR2 SYDVKM. J was trimmed by 7 bases and V by 8 bases; bases with no gene match: 12. This CDR3 comprises 15 residues. For the CDR3, the DNA is TGTGCCAGCCCCGGGCCGGCGGGAGGGAATAATGAGCAGTTCTTC. This translates into CASPGPAGGNNEQFF.

The chain recombines TRBV2 with TRBJ2-4; possible D gene TRBD1, 6 bases. The V gene's germline CDR1 is SNHLY and CDR2 FYNNEI. The CDR3 spans 12 residues. V was cut by 7 bases and J by 3 bases, with 7 bases left in between. In DNA, the CDR3 is TGTGCCAGCAACAGGGACAAAAACATTCAGTACTTC. Translating it yields CASNRDKNIQYF.

The gene calls are TRBV29-1 and TRBJ2-3; D gene ambiguous. V lost 2 bases and J lost 4, with 7 bases in between. The CDR3 has 12 amino acids. Per the germline V gene, CDR1 is SQVTM and CDR2 is ANQGSEA. This CDR3 reads CSVEFGADTQYF. DNA for the CDR3: TGCAGCGTTGAATTTGGGGCAGATACGCAGTATTTT.

V gene TRBV6-5 combines with J gene TRBJ2-3; TRBD2 is a possible D gene (6 bases). The V gene's germline CDR1 is MNHEY and CDR2 SVGAGI. V gave up 7 bases and J gave up 0 bases, with 8 bases separating them. The CDR3 runs 13 residues. The CDR3, as DNA: TGTGCCAGCAAGCGGGCTAGCACAGATACGCAGTATTTT. Its protein product is CASKRASTDTQYF.

The J gene is TRBJ1-1, the V gene TRBV7-6; unclear D gene. V lost 2 bases and J 1 base, leaving 11 bases between the germline ends. The CDR3 runs 15 residues. CDR1 and CDR2 (germline): SGHVS, FNYEAQ. The CDR3 region has the DNA TGTGCCAGCAGCTTATCGGGCCCCCCGAACACTGAAGCTTTCTTT. This codes for CASSLSGPPNTEAFF.

The chain links TRBV5-1 to TRBJ2-2, with TRBD1 matching 7 bases. The CDR3 extends over 16 amino acids. Germline CDR1 is SGHRS and CDR2 is YFSETQ. With 0 bases clipped from V and 4 bases from J, the junction kept 6 bases outside the gene matches. CDR3 loop: CASSLAISGGTGELFF. The CDR3 nucleotides read TGCGCCAGCAGCTTGGCCATATCAGGGGGCACCGGGGAGCTGTTTTTT.

This rearrangement joins TRBV29-1 to TRBJ2-7, with TRBD1 identical over 9 bases. This CDR3 has 14 residues. Germline CDR1 is SQVTM and CDR2 is ANQGSEA. V dropped 1 base and J dropped 3; count of bases not matched to a gene: 4. The CDR3 reads CSVEVGQGNYEQYF. The CDR3 nucleotides are TGCAGCGTTGAAGTTGGACAGGGGAACTACGAGCAGTACTTC.

The J gene is TRBJ2-7, the V gene TRBV6-1; a weak D match, TRBD2 (5 bases). The germline gives CDR1 MNHNS, CDR2 SASEGT. V gave up 3 bases and J gave up 3 bases, with 18 bases separating them. CDR3 length: 16 amino acids. CDR3 in DNA: TGTGCCAGCAGTGAGGGCCGGCAGGCCGGGGACTACGAGCAGTACTTC. It specifies CASSEGRQAGDYEQYF.

This chain links TRBV14 with TRBJ1-2; TRBD1 matches at 8 bases. CDR1 and CDR2 from the germline V gene are SGHDN and FVKESK. This CDR3 spans 17 amino acids. With 1 base clipped from V and 7 bases from J, the junction kept 14 bases outside the gene matches. The CDR3 reads CASSQVEGRRQGFGYTF. CDR3 in DNA: TGTGCCAGCAGCCAAGTAGAGGGTCGACGACAGGGGTTTGGCTACACCTTC.

This chain joins TRBV19 and TRBJ2-3, with a weak D call TRBD2 (6 bases). This CDR3 comprises 13 residues. Trimming took 9 bases from V and 7 from J, leaving 17 bases between them. The germline CDR1 and CDR2 sequences are LNHDA and SQIVND (reference sequence). CDR3 protein: CASRDFSPYTQYF. In DNA, the CDR3 is TGTGCCAGCCGGGACTTTTCGCCATATACGCAGTATTTT.